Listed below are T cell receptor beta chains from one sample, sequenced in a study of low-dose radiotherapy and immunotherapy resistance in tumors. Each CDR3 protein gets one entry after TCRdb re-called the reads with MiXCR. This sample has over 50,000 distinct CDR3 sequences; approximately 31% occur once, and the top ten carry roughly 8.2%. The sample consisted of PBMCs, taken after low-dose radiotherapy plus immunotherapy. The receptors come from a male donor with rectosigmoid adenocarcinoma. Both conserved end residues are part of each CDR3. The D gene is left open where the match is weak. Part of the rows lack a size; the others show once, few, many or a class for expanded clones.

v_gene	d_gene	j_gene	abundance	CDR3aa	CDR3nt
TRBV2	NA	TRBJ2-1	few	CASSEVPGWGALSPFF	TGTGCCAGCAGTGAAGTTCCCGGTTGGGGAGCCCTGAGCCCGTTCTTC
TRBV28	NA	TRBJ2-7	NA	CASRERALYEQYF	TGTGCCAGCAGGGAGCGGGCCCTCTACGAGCAGTACTTC
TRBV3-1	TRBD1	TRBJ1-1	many	CASSQETGPGSMKAFF	TGTGCCAGCAGCCAAGAGACAGGGCCCGGTTCAATGAAAGCTTTCTTT
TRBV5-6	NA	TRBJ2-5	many	CASSHGLGGLQETQYF	TGTGCCAGCAGCCATGGACTTGGGGGGCTCCAAGAGACCCAGTACTTC
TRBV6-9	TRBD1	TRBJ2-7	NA	CATYPTGTGGNEQYF	TGTGCCACCTATCCGACCGGGACAGGGGGAAACGAGCAGTACTTC
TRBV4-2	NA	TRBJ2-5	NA	CASSQVPGDQETQYF	TGTGCCAGCAGCCAAGTTCCCGGGGACCAAGAGACCCAGTACTTC
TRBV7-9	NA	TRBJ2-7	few	CASSLEHTTYEQYF	TGTGCCAGCAGCTTAGAGCATACGACCTACGAGCAGTACTTC
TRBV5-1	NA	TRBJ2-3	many	CASSLDGTAPDTQYF	TGCGCCAGCAGCTTGGATGGGACTGCCCCAGATACGCAGTATTTT
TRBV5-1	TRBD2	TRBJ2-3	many	CASSPLAGREDTQYF	TGCGCCAGCAGCCCTCTAGCGGGGAGGGAAGATACGCAGTATTTT
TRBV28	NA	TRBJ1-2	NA	CASSLSGTRYGYTF	TGTGCCAGCAGTTTATCCGGGACACGATATGGCTACACCTTC
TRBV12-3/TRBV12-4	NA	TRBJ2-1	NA	CASGIGEQFF	TGTGCCAGCGGGATAGGGGAGCAGTTCTTC
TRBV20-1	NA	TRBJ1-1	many	CSAETGFQRGTEAFF	TGCAGTGCGGAAACAGGGTTTCAGAGGGGAACTGAAGCTTTCTTT
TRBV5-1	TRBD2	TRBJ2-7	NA	CASSWGLAASYEQYF	TGCGCCAGCAGCTGGGGACTAGCGGCCTCCTACGAGCAGTACTTC
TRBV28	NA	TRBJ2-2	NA	CASSLGQIENTGELFF	TGTGCCAGCAGTTTGGGGCAGATAGAGAACACCGGGGAGCTGTTTTTT
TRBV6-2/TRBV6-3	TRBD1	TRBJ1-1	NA	CASSKDRGTGTEAFF	TGTGCCAGCAGTAAAGACAGGGGAACCGGCACTGAAGCTTTCTTT
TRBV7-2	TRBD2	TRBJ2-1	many	CASSLLAARDEQFF	TGTGCCAGCAGCTTACTAGCGGCCCGCGATGAGCAGTTCTTC
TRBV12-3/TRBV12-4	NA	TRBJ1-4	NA	CASTPTGPHEKLFF	TGTGCCAGCACCCCGACAGGCCCTCATGAAAAACTGTTTTTT
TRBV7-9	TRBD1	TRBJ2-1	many	CASSLGDRVADEQFF	TGTGCCAGCAGCTTAGGGGACAGGGTTGCGGATGAGCAGTTCTTC
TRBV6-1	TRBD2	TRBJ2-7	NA	CATRESGGGPYEQYF	TGTGCCACCCGCGAGTCGGGGGGGGGACCCTACGAGCAGTACTTC
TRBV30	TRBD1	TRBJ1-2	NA	CAWSGQGGYGYTF	TGTGCCTGGAGTGGACAGGGGGGCTATGGCTACACCTTC
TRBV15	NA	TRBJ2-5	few	CATSRATDETQYF	TGTGCCACCAGCAGAGCAACAGACGAGACCCAGTACTTC
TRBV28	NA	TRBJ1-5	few	CASTSGGGGNQPQHF	TGTGCCAGCACCTCCGGGGGGGGTGGGAATCAGCCCCAGCATTTT
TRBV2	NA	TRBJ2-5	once	CASSGTETQYF	TGTGCCAGCAGTGGGACAGAGACCCAGTACTTC
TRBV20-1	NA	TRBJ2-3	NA	CSAKSGTTSTDTQYF	TGCAGTGCTAAATCTGGGACAACTAGCACAGATACGCAGTATTTT
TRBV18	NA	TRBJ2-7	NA	CASRFQGTYEQYF	TGTGCCAGCCGTTTTCAGGGAACCTACGAGCAGTACTTC
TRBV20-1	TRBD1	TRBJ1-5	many	CSARGQGANQPQHF	TGCAGTGCCAGAGGACAGGGGGCGAATCAGCCCCAGCATTTT
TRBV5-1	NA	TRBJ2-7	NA	CASSFPGDYEQYF	TGCGCCAGCAGCTTCCCAGGGGACTACGAGCAGTACTTC
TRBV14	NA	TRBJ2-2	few	CASSQDRMAAYTGELFF	TGTGCCAGCAGCCAAGATAGGATGGCAGCCTACACCGGGGAGCTGTTTTTT
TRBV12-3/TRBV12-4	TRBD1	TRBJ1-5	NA	CASSTGTARNQPQHF	TGTGCCAGCAGTACCGGGACAGCCAGGAATCAGCCCCAGCATTTT
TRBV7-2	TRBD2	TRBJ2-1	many	CASSPEPGRPYNEQFF	TGTGCCAGCAGCCCGGAACCCGGGAGGCCATACAATGAGCAGTTCTTC
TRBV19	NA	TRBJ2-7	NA	CASSMNGDAYEQYF	TGTGCCAGTAGTATGAACGGGGATGCCTACGAGCAGTACTTC
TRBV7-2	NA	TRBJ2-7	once	CASSPSRGGVIAYEQYF	TGTGCCAGCAGCCCCTCGAGGGGCGGGGTGATAGCCTACGAGCAGTACTTC
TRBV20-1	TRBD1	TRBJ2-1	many	CSARGTGGSPYNEQFF	TGCAGTGCTAGAGGGACAGGGGGATCGCCCTACAATGAGCAGTTCTTC
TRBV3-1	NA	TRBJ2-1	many	CASSQDWVTDSPYNEQFF	TGTGCCAGCAGCCAAGATTGGGTAACGGATTCACCCTACAATGAGCAGTTCTTC
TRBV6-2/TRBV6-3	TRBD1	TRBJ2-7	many	CASSSGTGGFDWDF	TGTGCCAGCAGTTCCGGGACAGGGGGTTTTGATTGGGACTTC
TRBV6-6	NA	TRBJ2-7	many	CASKQGGSDHEQYF	TGTGCCAGCAAACAGGGAGGGTCAGACCACGAGCAGTACTTC
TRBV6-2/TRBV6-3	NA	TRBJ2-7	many	CASTLAFGPEYEQYF	TGTGCCAGCACCCTAGCTTTCGGTCCGGAGTACGAGCAGTACTTC
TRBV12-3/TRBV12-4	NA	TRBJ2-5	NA	CASSKVRGETQYF	TGTGCCAGCAGCAAGGTTAGGGGAGAGACCCAGTACTTC
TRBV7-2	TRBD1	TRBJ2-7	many	CASSLGTGGSYEQYF	TGTGCCAGCAGCCTAGGGACAGGGGGATCCTACGAGCAGTACTTC
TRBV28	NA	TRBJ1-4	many	CATLNRVGEKLFF	TGTGCCACCCTTAACAGGGTCGGGGAAAAACTGTTTTTT
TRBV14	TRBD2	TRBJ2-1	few	CASTAGGGSYNEQFF	TGTGCCTCCACCGCCGGGGGGGGCTCCTACAATGAGCAGTTCTTC
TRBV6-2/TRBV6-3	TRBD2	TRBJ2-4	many	CASRAGLAGAQYF	TGTGCCAGCAGGGCCGGACTAGCGGGGGCCCAGTACTTC
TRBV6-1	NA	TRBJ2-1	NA	CASSEAPASAYNEQFF	TGTGCCAGCAGTGAAGCCCCAGCGAGTGCTTACAATGAGCAGTTCTTC
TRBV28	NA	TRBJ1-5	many	CASSATPGGRIQPQHF	TGTGCCAGCAGTGCTACCCCGGGAGGGCGTATACAGCCCCAGCATTTT